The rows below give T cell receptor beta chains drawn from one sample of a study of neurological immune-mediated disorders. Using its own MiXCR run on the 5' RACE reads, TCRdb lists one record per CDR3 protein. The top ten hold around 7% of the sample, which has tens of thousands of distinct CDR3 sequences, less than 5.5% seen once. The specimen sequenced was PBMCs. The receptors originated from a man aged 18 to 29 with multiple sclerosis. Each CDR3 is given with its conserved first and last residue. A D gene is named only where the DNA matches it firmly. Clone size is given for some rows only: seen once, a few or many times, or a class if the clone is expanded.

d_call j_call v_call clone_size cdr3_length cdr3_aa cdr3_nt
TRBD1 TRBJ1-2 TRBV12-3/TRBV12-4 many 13 CASSRDRGRGYTF TGTGCCAGCAGCCGGGACAGGGGTCGGGGCTACACCTTC
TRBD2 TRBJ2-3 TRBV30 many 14 CAWSPLAGADTQYF TGTGCCTGGAGTCCTCTAGCGGGAGCGGATACGCAGTATTTT
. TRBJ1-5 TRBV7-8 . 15 CASSLARFGNQPQNF TGTGCCAGCAGCTTAGCGCGATTTGGCAATCAGCCCCAGAATTTT
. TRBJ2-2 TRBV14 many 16 CASSKWDGANTGELFF TGTGCCAGCAGCAAATGGGACGGTGCGAACACCGGGGAGCTGTTTTTT
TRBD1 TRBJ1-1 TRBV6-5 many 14 CASRKGTDNTEAFF TGTGCCAGCAGAAAAGGGACAGACAACACTGAAGCTTTCTTT
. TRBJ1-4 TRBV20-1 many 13 CSARAGGYEKLFF TGCAGTGCTAGAGCTGGGGGGTATGAAAAACTGTTTTTT
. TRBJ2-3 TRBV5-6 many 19 CASFSPPGLQLTSTDTQYF TGTGCCAGCTTCTCACCCCCGGGACTTCAACTTACTAGCACAGATACGCAGTATTTT
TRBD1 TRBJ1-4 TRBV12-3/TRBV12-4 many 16 CASSFRDRRSNEKLFF TGTGCCAGCAGTTTTCGGGACAGGCGATCTAATGAAAAACTGTTTTTT
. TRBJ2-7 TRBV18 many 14 CASSPTGGDYEQYF TGTGCCAGCTCACCTACAGGGGGGGACTACGAGCAGTACTTC
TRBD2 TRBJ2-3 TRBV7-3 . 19 CASSLIPAGGVSSTDTQYF TGTGCCAGCAGCTTAATCCCGGCGGGAGGGGTTTCTAGCACAGATACGCAGTATTTT
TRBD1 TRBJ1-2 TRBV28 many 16 CASSLRTGRGDYGYTF TGTGCCAGCAGTTTAAGGACAGGGAGAGGAGATTATGGCTACACCTTC
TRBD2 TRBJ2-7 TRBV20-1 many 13 CSATLGLEDEQYF TGCAGTGCAACATTGGGACTAGAGGACGAGCAGTACTTC
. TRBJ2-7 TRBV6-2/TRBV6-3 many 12 CASSHLNYEQYF TGTGCCAGCAGTCATCTAAATTACGAGCAGTACTTC
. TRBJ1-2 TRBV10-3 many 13 CAISLSGRGGYTF TGTGCCATCAGCCTATCGGGTCGCGGGGGCTACACCTTC
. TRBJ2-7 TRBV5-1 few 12 CASSTAGLEQYF TGCGCCAGCAGCACGGCTGGCCTCGAGCAGTACTTC
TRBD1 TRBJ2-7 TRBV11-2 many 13 CASSQDRGSEQYF TGTGCCAGCAGTCAGGACAGGGGAAGCGAGCAGTACTTC
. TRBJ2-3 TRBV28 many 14 CASLGGPRTDTQYF TGTGCCAGCCTGGGGGGGCCCCGCACAGATACGCAGTATTTT
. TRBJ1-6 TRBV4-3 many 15 CASSQEGHSGSPLHF TGCGCCAGCAGCCAAGAAGGGCACTCTGGTTCACCCCTCCACTTT
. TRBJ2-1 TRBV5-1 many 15 CASSLGTGPYNEQFF TGCGCCAGCAGCTTGGGGACTGGGCCCTACAATGAGCAGTTCTTC
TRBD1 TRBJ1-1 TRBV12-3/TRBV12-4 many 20 CASSLGKRQGLNLQNTEAFF TGTGCCAGCAGTTTAGGGAAAAGACAGGGACTTAACCTGCAGAACACTGAAGCTTTCTTT
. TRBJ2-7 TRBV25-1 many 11 CASSGGLEQYF TGTGCCAGCAGTGGTGGTTTAGAGCAGTACTTC